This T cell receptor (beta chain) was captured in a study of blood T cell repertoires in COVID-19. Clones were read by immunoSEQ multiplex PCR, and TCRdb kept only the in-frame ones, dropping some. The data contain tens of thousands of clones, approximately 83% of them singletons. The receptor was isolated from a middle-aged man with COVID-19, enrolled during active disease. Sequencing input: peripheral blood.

The CDR3 DNA reads as TGTGCCAGCAGCTTGACAGGGGATCTAGATGAAAAACTGTTTTTT. The encoded protein is CASSLTGDLDEKLFF. V is TRBV13 and J is TRBJ1-4; 8 bases match TRBD1. After removal of 3 bases from V and 6 bases from J, the junction contained 6 bases not matched to a gene. The CDR3 covers 15 residues. Per germline, CDR1 PRHDT and CDR2 FYEKMQ (reference sequence).